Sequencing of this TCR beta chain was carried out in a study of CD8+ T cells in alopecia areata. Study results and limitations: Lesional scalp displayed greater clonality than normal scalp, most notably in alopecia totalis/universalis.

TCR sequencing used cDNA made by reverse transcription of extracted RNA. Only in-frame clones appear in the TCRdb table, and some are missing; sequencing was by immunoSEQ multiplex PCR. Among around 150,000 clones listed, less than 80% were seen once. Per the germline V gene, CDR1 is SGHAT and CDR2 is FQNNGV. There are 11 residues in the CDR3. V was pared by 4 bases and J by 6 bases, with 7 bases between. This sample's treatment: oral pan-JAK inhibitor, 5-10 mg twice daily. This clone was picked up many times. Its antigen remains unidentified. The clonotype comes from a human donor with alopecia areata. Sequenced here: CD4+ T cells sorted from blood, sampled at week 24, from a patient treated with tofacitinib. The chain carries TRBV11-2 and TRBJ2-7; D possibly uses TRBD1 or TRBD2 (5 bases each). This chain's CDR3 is CASSSGPEQYF. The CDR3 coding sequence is TGTGCCAGCAGCTCGGGACCCGAGCAGTACTTC.